The clone carrying this TCR beta chain was counted between two and nine times. Its specificity is not known. The germline V gene encodes CDR1 SGHNT and CDR2 YYREEE (reference sequence). The junction had 13 bases not matched to a gene; V was cut back by 4 bases and J by 8 bases. This CDR3 comprises 16 residues. The data were taken from a study of shared clonotypes between healthy human individuals. As for the study in general: The people who gave samples were a couple of women and a few men aged 18 to 49. Overall study results and limits: Represented genetic and exposure-history diversity was restricted by having few donors. Against clonotypes common to all four donors, non-shared ones had lower generation probabilities. Among the subsets, naive ones generally showed larger estimated richness than memory ones.

Sequencing used immunoSEQ multiplex PCR; TCRdb keeps in-frame clones, though not all of them. In the table there are about 1 million clones, roughly 80% of which are singletons. The chain uses TRBV5-4 and TRBJ2-1; 9 nucleotides line up with TRBD2. The sequence was obtained from a man between 18 and 29 years old in good health. Material: memory CD4+ T cells sorted from blood. The subset denotes: CD45RA-negative fraction. The chain's CDR3 is CASSRAVGGGADEQFF. CDR3 sequence (DNA): TGTGCCAGCAGCCGGGCCGTTGGCGGGGGGGCTGATGAGCAGTTCTTC.